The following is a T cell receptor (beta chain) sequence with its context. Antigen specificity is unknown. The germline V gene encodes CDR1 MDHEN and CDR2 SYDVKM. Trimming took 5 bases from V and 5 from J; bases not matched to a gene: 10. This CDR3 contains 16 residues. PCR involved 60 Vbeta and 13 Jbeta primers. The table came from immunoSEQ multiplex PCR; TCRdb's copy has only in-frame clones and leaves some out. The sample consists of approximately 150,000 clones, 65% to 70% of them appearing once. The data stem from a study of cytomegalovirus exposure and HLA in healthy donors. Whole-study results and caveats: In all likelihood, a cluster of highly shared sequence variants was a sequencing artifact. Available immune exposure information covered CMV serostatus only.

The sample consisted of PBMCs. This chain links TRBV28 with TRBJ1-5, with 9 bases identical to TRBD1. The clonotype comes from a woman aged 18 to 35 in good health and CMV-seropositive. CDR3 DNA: TGTGCCAGCAGTATACTACAGGGGGCGATGGATCAGCCCCAGCATTTT. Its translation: CASSILQGAMDQPQHF. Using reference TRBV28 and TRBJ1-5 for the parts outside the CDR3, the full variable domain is DVKVTQSSRYLVKRTGEKVFLECVQDMDHENMFWYRQDPGLGLRLIYFSYDVKMKEKGDIPEGYSVSREKKERFSLILESASTNQTSMYLCASSILQGAMDQPQHFGDGTRLSIL.